The rows below give T cell receptor beta chains drawn from one sample of a study of blood T cell repertoires in COVID-19. Sequencing was performed with immunoSEQ multiplex PCR; in TCRdb, only in-frame clones are kept and a portion is missing. Among about 300,000 clones listed, around 84% were seen once. Sequenced material: PBMCs or T cells enriched from blood (not recorded which). The receptors were gathered from a man aged 25 to 40 who had recovered from COVID-19. The CDR3 runs from the conserved cysteine through the conserved F or W. A D gene is named only where the DNA matches it firmly. Expanded clones are given a class, and other clones once, few, many or no size at all.

CDR3 length: 16; V gene: TRBV14; D gene: TRBD2; clone size: NA; J gene: TRBJ2-7; CDR3 protein: CASSQVRTSGRPVQYF; CDR3 DNA: TGTGCCAGCAGCCAAGTCCGGACTAGCGGGAGGCCCGTGCAGTACTTC
CDR3 length: 15; V gene: TRBV7-9; D gene: TRBD1; clone size: many; J gene: TRBJ2-2; CDR3 protein: CASSIGQGYTGELFF; CDR3 DNA: TGTGCCAGCAGCATAGGACAGGGTTACACCGGGGAGCTGTTTTTT
CDR3 length: 19; V gene: TRBV10-2; D gene: NA; clone size: NA; J gene: TRBJ1-4; CDR3 protein: CASSLFSFAEYATNEKLFF; CDR3 DNA: TGCGCCAGCAGTTTATTCAGCTTCGCGGAGTATGCAACTAATGAAAAACTGTTTTTT
CDR3 length: 15; V gene: TRBV2; D gene: TRBD1; clone size: NA; J gene: TRBJ1-1; CDR3 protein: CASSEDGRGPAEAFF; CDR3 DNA: TGTGCCAGCAGTGAAGACGGCAGGGGGCCCGCTGAAGCTTTCTTT
CDR3 length: 13; V gene: TRBV27; D gene: NA; clone size: NA; J gene: TRBJ2-5; CDR3 protein: CASSLAGRETQYF; CDR3 DNA: TGTGCCAGCAGTTTGGCGGGACGGGAGACCCAGTACTTC
CDR3 length: 14; V gene: TRBV30; D gene: NA; clone size: NA; J gene: TRBJ1-5; CDR3 protein: CAWSVGRAGQPQHF; CDR3 DNA: TGTGCCTGGAGTGTAGGACGGGCAGGGCAGCCCCAGCATTTT
CDR3 length: 15; V gene: TRBV11-2; D gene: TRBD1; clone size: NA; J gene: TRBJ2-7; CDR3 protein: CASSAGTGVLYEQYF; CDR3 DNA: TGTGCCAGCAGCGCCGGGACAGGGGTTTTATACGAGCAGTACTTC
CDR3 length: 15; V gene: TRBV28; D gene: TRBD1; clone size: NA; J gene: TRBJ1-1; CDR3 protein: CASSLAGQVYTEAFF; CDR3 DNA: TGTGCCAGCAGTTTGGCGGGACAGGTCTACACTGAAGCTTTCTTT
CDR3 length: 15; V gene: TRBV7-9; D gene: TRBD1; clone size: NA; J gene: TRBJ1-1; CDR3 protein: CASSLVWTGTDEAFF; CDR3 DNA: TGTGCCAGCAGCTTAGTTTGGACAGGAACGGATGAAGCTTTCTTT
CDR3 length: 16; V gene: TRBV10-3; D gene: TRBD1; clone size: NA; J gene: TRBJ2-3; CDR3 protein: CAISGKGGQGTDTQYF; CDR3 DNA: TGTGCCATCAGTGGAAAAGGGGGACAGGGGACAGATACGCAGTATTTT
CDR3 length: 15; V gene: TRBV9; D gene: NA; clone size: NA; J gene: TRBJ2-5; CDR3 protein: CASSVLQGLIETQYF; CDR3 DNA: TGTGCCAGCAGCGTCCTTCAGGGGTTGATAGAGACCCAGTACTTC
CDR3 length: 15; V gene: TRBV11-2; D gene: NA; clone size: NA; J gene: TRBJ2-1; CDR3 protein: CASSLGPADKNEQFF; CDR3 DNA: TGTGCCAGCAGCTTAGGGCCGGCCGACAAAAATGAGCAGTTCTTC
CDR3 length: 10; V gene: TRBV20-1; D gene: TRBD2; clone size: once; J gene: TRBJ2-5; CDR3 protein: CSAGGETQYF; CDR3 DNA: TGCAGCGCGGGGGGAGAGACCCAGTACTTC
CDR3 length: 15; V gene: TRBV18; D gene: TRBD1; clone size: NA; J gene: TRBJ2-2; CDR3 protein: CASSPLGTGSGELFF; CDR3 DNA: TGTGCCAGCTCACCACTCGGGACAGGGTCCGGGGAGCTGTTTTTT
CDR3 length: 15; V gene: TRBV4-2; D gene: NA; clone size: NA; J gene: TRBJ1-5; CDR3 protein: CASSQVVQGRQPQHF; CDR3 DNA: TGTGCCAGCAGCCAAGTCGTCCAGGGGCGTCAGCCCCAGCATTTT
CDR3 length: 16; V gene: TRBV7-2; D gene: TRBD2; clone size: NA; J gene: TRBJ2-7; CDR3 protein: CASSKSSGGSSYEQYF; CDR3 DNA: TGTGCCAGCAGCAAGAGTAGCGGGGGGAGTTCCTACGAGCAGTACTTC
CDR3 length: 13; V gene: TRBV2; D gene: NA; clone size: NA; J gene: TRBJ1-2; CDR3 protein: CASSLARDFGYTF; CDR3 DNA: TGTGCCAGCAGTCTAGCGCGGGATTTTGGCTACACCTTC
CDR3 length: 15; V gene: TRBV24-1; D gene: TRBD1; clone size: NA; J gene: TRBJ1-2; CDR3 protein: CATSDGDRQGYGYTF; CDR3 DNA: TGTGCCACCAGTGACGGGGACAGACAAGGTTATGGCTACACCTTC
CDR3 length: 13; V gene: TRBV6-5; D gene: NA; clone size: once; J gene: TRBJ1-5; CDR3 protein: CASSQGMRQPQHF; CDR3 DNA: TGTGCCAGCAGCCAGGGGATGCGCCAGCCCCAGCATTTT
CDR3 length: 12; V gene: TRBV30; D gene: TRBD2; clone size: NA; J gene: TRBJ2-1; CDR3 protein: CAWTSGYNEQFF; CDR3 DNA: TGTGCCTGGACTAGCGGGTACAATGAGCAGTTCTTC
CDR3 length: 17; V gene: TRBV3-1/TRBV3-2; D gene: NA; clone size: NA; J gene: TRBJ1-2; CDR3 protein: CASSQDLIGSTTYGYTF; CDR3 DNA: TGTGCCAGCAGCCAAGACTTAATCGGGTCTACGACCTATGGCTACACCTTC
CDR3 length: 14; V gene: TRBV21-1; D gene: NA; clone size: NA; J gene: TRBJ2-5; CDR3 protein: CASRWTGLMETQYF; CDR3 DNA: TGTGCCAGCAGGTGGACAGGGTTAATGGAGACCCAGTACTTC
CDR3 length: 14; V gene: TRBV6-6; D gene: TRBD1; clone size: NA; J gene: TRBJ1-1; CDR3 protein: CASSYRGGVAEAFF; CDR3 DNA: TGTGCCAGCAGTTACAGAGGGGGCGTCGCTGAAGCTTTCTTT
CDR3 length: 13; V gene: TRBV4-1; D gene: NA; clone size: few; J gene: TRBJ2-7; CDR3 protein: CASSQTRAYEQYF; CDR3 DNA: TGCGCCAGCAGCCAAACTAGAGCCTACGAGCAGTACTTC
CDR3 length: 14; V gene: TRBV7-9; D gene: NA; clone size: NA; J gene: TRBJ2-4; CDR3 protein: CASSPPRAKNIQYF; CDR3 DNA: TGTGCCAGCAGCCCCCCGCGGGCCAAAAACATTCAGTACTTC
CDR3 length: 16; V gene: TRBV7-6; D gene: TRBD1; clone size: NA; J gene: TRBJ2-2; CDR3 protein: CASSPRQGANTGELFF; CDR3 DNA: TGTGCCAGCAGCCCGCGACAGGGGGCGAACACCGGGGAGCTGTTTTTT
CDR3 length: 14; V gene: TRBV25-1; D gene: NA; clone size: NA; J gene: TRBJ1-2; CDR3 protein: CASSPRGARYGYTF; CDR3 DNA: TGTGCCAGCAGTCCCCGGGGGGCACGCTATGGCTACACCTTC
CDR3 length: 21; V gene: TRBV5-1; D gene: TRBD2; clone size: NA; J gene: TRBJ2-3; CDR3 protein: CASSLAGRLAGGTSSTDTQYF; CDR3 DNA: TGCGCCAGCAGCTTGGCCGGGAGACTAGCGGGAGGGACCTCTAGCACAGATACGCAGTATTTT
CDR3 length: 17; V gene: TRBV7-6; D gene: NA; clone size: few; J gene: TRBJ1-3; CDR3 protein: CASSLLEGQSSGNTIYF; CDR3 DNA: TGTGCCAGCAGCTTACTTGAGGGACAAAGCTCTGGAAACACCATATATTTT
CDR3 length: 14; V gene: TRBV2; D gene: NA; clone size: NA; J gene: TRBJ1-4; CDR3 protein: CASSERGRSEKLFF; CDR3 DNA: TGTGCCAGCAGTGAAAGGGGTAGGAGCGAAAAACTGTTTTTT
CDR3 length: 13; V gene: TRBV29-1; D gene: NA; clone size: NA; J gene: TRBJ1-2; CDR3 protein: CSVEDSLRYGYTF; CDR3 DNA: TGCAGCGTTGAGGACAGCCTCCGGTATGGCTACACCTTC
CDR3 length: 16; V gene: TRBV27; D gene: TRBD1; clone size: NA; J gene: TRBJ1-2; CDR3 protein: CASSRTGPNENYGYTF; CDR3 DNA: TGTGCCAGCAGTCGGACAGGACCCAATGAAAACTATGGCTACACCTTC
CDR3 length: 11; V gene: TRBV20-1; D gene: TRBD2; clone size: NA; J gene: TRBJ2-3; CDR3 protein: CSAEDGTRVYF; CDR3 DNA: TGCAGTGCTGAAGACGGGACTAGAGTGTATTTT
CDR3 length: 15; V gene: TRBV2; D gene: TRBD1; clone size: few; J gene: TRBJ1-5; CDR3 protein: CASRLGQAGGQPQHF; CDR3 DNA: TGTGCCAGCAGATTGGGACAGGCGGGCGGTCAGCCCCAGCATTTT
CDR3 length: 15; V gene: TRBV4-1; D gene: TRBD1; clone size: NA; J gene: TRBJ1-2; CDR3 protein: CASSQEGTDHYGYTF; CDR3 DNA: TGCGCCAGCAGCCAAGAGGGGACAGACCACTATGGCTACACCTTC
CDR3 length: 15; V gene: TRBV7-2; D gene: TRBD2; clone size: NA; J gene: TRBJ2-7; CDR3 protein: CASSVYSGPSYEQYF; CDR3 DNA: TGTGCCAGCAGTGTTTATAGCGGGCCATCCTACGAGCAGTACTTC
CDR3 length: 15; V gene: TRBV5-1; D gene: TRBD2; clone size: NA; J gene: TRBJ2-3; CDR3 protein: CASSSVGLAADTQYF; CDR3 DNA: TGCGCCAGCAGCTCAGTTGGACTAGCGGCAGATACGCAGTATTTT
CDR3 length: 15; V gene: TRBV4-1; D gene: NA; clone size: few; J gene: TRBJ1-1; CDR3 protein: CASSGPKPLGTEAFF; CDR3 DNA: TGCGCCAGCAGTGGGCCCAAGCCCTTGGGCACTGAAGCTTTCTTT
CDR3 length: 19; V gene: TRBV11-2; D gene: TRBD2; clone size: NA; J gene: TRBJ2-1; CDR3 protein: CASSLDLLPPGGFNNEQFF; CDR3 DNA: TGTGCCAGCAGCTTAGATCTCCTCCCTCCGGGGGGATTTAACAATGAGCAGTTCTTC
CDR3 length: 15; V gene: TRBV7-4; D gene: NA; clone size: NA; J gene: TRBJ2-5; CDR3 protein: CASSPFLGLQETQYF; CDR3 DNA: TGTGCCAGCAGCCCCTTTCTGGGGCTCCAAGAGACCCAGTACTTC
CDR3 length: 18; V gene: TRBV18; D gene: NA; clone size: NA; J gene: TRBJ2-3; CDR3 protein: CASSPPNRLARNTDTQYF; CDR3 DNA: TGTGCCAGCTCACCACCGAACAGGCTTGCGCGTAACACAGATACGCAGTATTTT